Each of the 10 T cell receptor beta chains below was sequenced from the same sample in a study of EBV T-cell therapy then PD-1 blockade in nasopharyngeal carcinoma. Treatment indicated: AdE1-LMPpoly-expanded autologous EBV-specific T-cell therapy followed by anti-PD-1 nivolumab. Produced via immunoSEQ multiplex PCR; TCRdb's table is partial and in-frame only. The sample contains some 130 clones, about a third of which appear only once. The sequenced sample was EBV dextramer-positive CD8+ T cells from the patient's own cultured T-cell product. Subset described: CD8+CD4- cells from the ACT product binding two EBV epitope dextramers. The receptors were sampled from a man between 35 and 55 years old with nasopharyngeal carcinoma.

This chain uses TRBV1 with TRBJ1-5. TRBV1 is a documented pseudogene. There are 15 residues in the CDR3. The CDR3 DNA is TGCACCAGCAGCTGGCCCGCCAGGGCGGGTCAGCCCCAGCATTTT. Translated, it gives CTSSWPARAGQPQHF.

The V and J genes are TRBV6-5 and TRBJ1-2; TRBD1 might be the D (5 bases). Trimming took 2 bases from V and 6 from J, leaving 13 bases between them. The CDR3 covers 14 residues. Germline-derived CDR1 and CDR2 are MNHEY and SVGAGI. The CDR3 protein is CASSYQGGGDGYTF. The CDR3 nucleotides read TGTGCCAGCAGTTACCAGGGTGGAGGAGATGGCTACACCTTC.

By proportion, this clone is large. The chain joins TRBV6-5 to TRBJ1-2, with D possibly matching TRBD1 (5 bases). Trimming pared 4 bases from V and 8 bases from J, leaving 17 bases between. CDR1 and CDR2 (germline): MNHEY, SVGAGI. The CDR3 extends over 14 amino acids. CDR3 residues: CASSSQGGGEGYTF. The DNA for the CDR3 is TGTGCCAGCAGTTCCCAGGGCGGCGGGGAGGGCTACACCTTC.

This clone came up a few times. The chain recombines TRBV6-5 with TRBJ1-2; 8 bases line up with TRBD1. Germline values: CDR1 MNHEY, CDR2 SVGAGI. The CDR3 is 15 residues long. Unmatched junction bases numbered 8, after V lost 4 bases and J lost 4 bases. The DNA of the CDR3 is TGTGCCAGCAGTTTTCAGGGGGCGCCGGGCTATGGCTACACCTTC. Translated: CASSFQGAPGYGYTF.

This clone is categorized as large. The rearrangement links TRBV6-5 to TRBJ1-2; 7 bases are shared with TRBD1. After removal of 5 bases from V and 7 bases from J, the junction contained 10 bases not matched to a gene. Germline V gene sequence: CDR1 MNHEY, CDR2 SVGAGI. The CDR3 consists of 14 residues. In nucleotides, the CDR3 is TGTGCCAGCAGTAGGCAGGGGGGCGGTGTTGGCTACACCTTC. Translation: CASSRQGGGVGYTF.

Notes on this clone: In the same sample, other DNA sequences code for this CDR3. The chain employs TRBV6-5 and TRBJ1-2, with 7 bases aligning to TRBD1. The CDR3 contains 14 residues. The V gene's germline CDR1 is MNHEY and CDR2 SVGAGI. V shed 2 bases and J 6 bases; nucleotides not matched to a gene: 6. The CDR3 nucleotides are TGTGCCAGCAGTTACCAGGGGGGACGGGATGGCTACACCTTC. Its protein is CASSYQGGRDGYTF.

By sample fraction, this clone is large. The chain uses TRBV7-9 and TRBJ1-4, with D possibly TRBD1 on 6 matching bases. Germline V gene sequence: CDR1 SEHNR, CDR2 FQNEAQ (reference sequence). The V end was cut by 5 bases, the J end by 2 bases, with 15 bases between. This CDR3 is 16 amino acids long. The CDR3 DNA reads as TGTGCCAGCAGCCCTACGGACAGCTCGACTAATGAAAAACTGTTTTTT. As protein: CASSPTDSSTNEKLFF. The full variable domain, in which reference TRBV7-9 and TRBJ1-4 provide the parts outside the CDR3, is DTGVSQNPRHKITKRGQNVTFRCDPISEHNRLYWYRQTLGQGPEFLTYFQNEAQLEKSRLLSDRFSAERPKGSFSTLEIQRTEQGDSAMYLCASSPTDSSTNEKLFFGSGTQLSVL.

The rearrangement links TRBV5-1 to TRBJ1-2, with a weak D call TRBD1 (6 bases). The CDR3 loop spans 14 amino acids. Germline V gene sequence: CDR1 SGHRS, CDR2 YFSETQ. V shed 0 bases and J shed 4 bases, with 10 bases lying between them. The CDR3 spells CASSLAGGFYGYTF. DNA of the CDR3: TGCGCCAGCAGCTTGGCTGGGGGCTTCTATGGCTACACCTTC. Full variable domain (outside the CDR3, taken from reference TRBV5-1 and TRBJ1-2): KAGVTQTPRYLIKTRGQQVTLSCSPISGHRSVSWYQQTPGQGLQFLFEYFSETQRNKGNFPGRFSGRQFSNSRSEMNVSTLELGDSALYLCASSLAGGFYGYTFGSGTRLTVV.

In this sample, this clone turned up a few times. The rearrangement uses TRBV6-5 and TRBJ1-2; D is uncertain. Germline CDR1 is MNHEY and CDR2 is SVGAGI. The CDR3 runs to 14 residues. V gave up 6 bases and J gave up 4 bases, with 15 bases separating them. CDR3 bases: TGTGCCAGCAGCTTTTCGGGAGGATTCTATGGCTACACCTTC. Residues: CASSFSGGFYGYTF.

The chain uses TRBV12-3 or TRBV12-4 and TRBJ1-6, with D tentatively TRBD1 (5 bases). V dropped 5 bases and J dropped 9 bases, with 8 bases sitting between them. The CDR3 totals 12 residues. The CDR3 region is CASSGGGSPLHF. CDR3 DNA: TGTGCCAGCAGTGGTGGGGGTTCACCCCTCCACTTT.